This passage covers 18 T cell receptor beta chains from one sample sequenced in a study of blood T cell repertoires in COVID-19. The repertoire was sequenced with immunoSEQ multiplex PCR; TCRdb's copy has only in-frame clones and lacks some. The repertoire has roughly 220,000 clones, 85% to 90% of them found once; the top ten carry roughly 10%. What was sequenced was peripheral blood. Receptors were obtained from a woman aged 45-60 years with COVID-19, enrolled during active disease.

The V and J genes are TRBV11-3 and TRBJ2-1; 10 bases align to TRBD2. Germline CDR1 reads SGHNT; CDR2 reads YENEEA. The trim removed 5 bases at V and 1 base at J, leaving 11 bases unmatched. This CDR3 comprises 18 residues. CDR3 loop: CASSTRGAGGPSYNEQFF. The CDR3 DNA reads as TGTGCCAGCAGCACCCGGGGAGCGGGGGGGCCTTCCTACAATGAGCAGTTCTTC.

CDR3: CASSNNAQDPVMSGELFF. CDR3 in DNA: TGTGCCAGCAGCAACAACGCACAGGATCCCGTTATGTCCGGGGAGCTGTTTTTT. The V call is TRBV21-1, the J call TRBJ2-2; the table gives TRBD1 as D, unverified against the DNA. TRBV21-1 is a listed pseudogene. The CDR3 has 18 residues.

The rearrangement uses TRBV6-2 or TRBV6-3 and TRBJ2-3, with 13 bases lining up with TRBD2. Germline V gene sequence: CDR1 MNHEY, CDR2 SVGEGT. The CDR3 consists of 19 residues. With V trimmed by 6 bases and J by 2 bases, 14 bases remained unmatched. The CDR3 region has the DNA TGTGCCAGCAGCTCGTTCCCGGGACTAGCGGGGAGGCTCACAGATACGCAGTATTTT. Translation gives CASSSFPGLAGRLTDTQYF.

This clone is a singleton in its sample. The rearrangement uses TRBV7-3 and TRBJ2-7; 10 nucleotides agree with TRBD1. Germline V gene lookup returns CDR1 SGHTA and CDR2 FQGTGA. V gave up 4 bases and J gave up 5 bases; unmatched junction bases: 2. CDR3 length equals 13 residues. The CDR3 loop reads CASSYGTGDEQYF. In DNA form, the CDR3 reads TGTGCCAGCAGCTACGGGACAGGGGACGAGCAGTACTTC.

The J gene is TRBJ1-2, the V gene TRBV19; D might be TRBD1 (5 bases). Trimming took 7 bases from V and 4 from J, leaving 19 bases between them. Germline assignment: CDR1 LNHDA and CDR2 SQIVND (reference sequence). The CDR3 covers 15 residues. CDR3 sequence: CASNTRTAGSYGYTF. CDR3 bases: TGTGCCAGTAATACTCGAACAGCAGGGTCCTATGGCTACACCTTC.

The chain employs TRBV6-1 and TRBJ2-7; D is ambiguous. Trimming left V 1 base short and J 6 bases short, with 16 bases between. There are 15 residues in the CDR3. Germline values: CDR1 MNHNS, CDR2 SASEGT. CDR3 coding DNA: TGTGCCAGCAGTGAAGTGGCCAGGCCCTCGGCCGAGCAGTACTTC. This gives the protein CASSEVARPSAEQYF.

J is TRBJ2-1 and V is TRBV6-2 or TRBV6-3, with 8 bases matching TRBD2. In germline, CDR1 is MNHEY, CDR2 SVGEGT. This CDR3 has 14 residues. Trimming removed 2 bases from V and 7 bases from J; junction bases left unmatched: 4. This CDR3 is CASSYILAVNEQFF. CDR3 bases: TGTGCCAGCAGTTACATACTAGCGGTAAATGAGCAGTTCTTC.

The sample holds one count of this clone. V gene TRBV6-5 combines with J gene TRBJ1-4; D unclear. Trimming took off 5 bases at V and 11 bases at J, with 15 bases between the two ends. Germline V CDR1 and CDR2: MNHEY, SVGAGI. The CDR3 is 13 residues long. The CDR3 reads CASSPLEDAKLFF. The CDR3 bases are TGTGCCAGCAGTCCCCTGGAGGACGCCAAACTGTTTTTT.

The chain uses TRBV15 and TRBJ1-3, with D maybe TRBD1 (5 bases). Trimming cost V 3 bases and J 0 bases, with 9 bases left between them. CDR1 is LNHNV and CDR2 is YYDKDF in the germline V gene (reference sequence). The length of the CDR3 is 15 residues. For the CDR3, the DNA is TGTGCCACCAGCAGTAGGGGTTTCTCTGGAAACACCATATATTTT. It codes for CATSSRGFSGNTIYF.

This rearrangement joins TRBV7-6 to TRBJ1-1; 9 bases line up with TRBD1. This CDR3 has 15 residues. CDR1 SGHVS and CDR2 FNYEAQ come from the germline V gene. V dropped 5 bases and J dropped 4; count of bases not matched to a gene: 8. The DNA for the CDR3 is TGTGCCAGCAGCCCTTGGACAGGGGAGGGCACTGAAGCTTTCTTT. It translates to CASSPWTGEGTEAFF.

The chain joins TRBV18 to TRBJ2-7; 15 nucleotides match TRBD2. The CDR3 runs 15 residues. Germline CDR1 and CDR2: KGHSH and LQKENI. Losses at the gene ends were 4 bases for V and 5 bases for J; bases not matched to a gene: 3. As DNA, the CDR3 is TGTGCCAGCTCACGGACTAGCGGGGGGGTAGACGAGCAGTACTTC. Translation gives CASSRTSGGVDEQYF.

The V gene is TRBV28, the J gene TRBJ2-7, with D tentatively TRBD2 (7 bases). Deletions cut 3 bases from V and 4 bases from J, with 16 bases between. The CDR3 is 15 amino acids. Germline loops: CDR1 MDHEN, CDR2 SYDVKM. This chain's CDR3 is CASSFGDAGAYEQYF. The CDR3 coding sequence is TGTGCCAGCAGTTTTGGGGACGCGGGGGCTTACGAGCAGTACTTC.

This clone was recorded once. This chain uses TRBV6-4 with TRBJ1-6; TRBD1 is a possible D gene (6 bases). V was shortened by 0 bases and J by 10 bases, with 10 bases between the two germline ends. The V gene's germline CDR1 is MRHNA and CDR2 SNTAGT. The CDR3 runs 14 residues. In nucleotides, the CDR3 is TGTGCCAGCAGTGACTCGATACAGGGCTCACCCCTCCACTTT. Protein: CASSDSIQGSPLHF.

CDR3 sequence reads: CASSGGRFYSGNTIYF. DNA for the CDR3: TGTGCCAGCAGTGGGGGCCGGTTCTACTCTGGAAACACCATATATTTT. The rearrangement links TRBV6-1 to TRBJ1-3, with D tentatively TRBD1 (5 bases). Per the germline V gene, CDR1 is MNHNS and CDR2 is SASEGT. The CDR3 totals 16 residues. V lost 4 bases to trimming and J lost 0 bases, with 13 bases between them.

This chain connects TRBV7-2 to TRBJ1-6; TRBD1 matches 8 bases. Germline V gene sequence: CDR1 SGHTA, CDR2 FQGNSA. The ends lost 5 bases at V and 0 bases at J; junction bases unmatched: 3. CDR3 length: 16 amino acids. The CDR3 DNA sequence: TGTGCCAGCAGCACAGGGGGGAGCTCCTATAATTCACCCCTCCACTTT. This sequence encodes CASSTGGSSYNSPLHF.

The rearrangement links TRBV2 to TRBJ2-7, with D maybe TRBD2 (5 bases). The CDR3 length is 12 residues. V gave up 3 bases and J gave up 3 bases, with 6 bases separating them. Germline-derived CDR1 and CDR2 are SNHLY and FYNNEI. The CDR3 loop is CASSEEDYEQYV. The CDR3 bases are TGTGCCAGCAGTGAGGAGGACTACGAGCAGTACGTC.

The chain combines TRBV5-1 with TRBJ2-5; 7 nucleotides agree with TRBD1. Germline-derived CDR1 and CDR2 are SGHRS and YFSETQ. The V and J ends lost 0 bases and 7 bases, in that order; junction bases with no gene match: 9. The CDR3 totals 15 residues. The CDR3 bases are TGCGCCAGCAGCTTGGGACAGGGATTTGTAGGGACCCAGTACTTC. Amino acids: CASSLGQGFVGTQYF.

The chain combines TRBV20-1 with TRBJ2-2; a possible D gene is TRBD2 (6 bases). Trimming cost V 6 bases and J 7 bases, with 9 bases left between them. Germline V gives CDR1 DFQATT, CDR2 SNEGSKA (reference sequence). The CDR3 covers 11 residues. DNA for the CDR3: TGCAGTGCCGTGACTAGCGGGGAGCTGTTTTTT. Its protein product is CSAVTSGELFF.